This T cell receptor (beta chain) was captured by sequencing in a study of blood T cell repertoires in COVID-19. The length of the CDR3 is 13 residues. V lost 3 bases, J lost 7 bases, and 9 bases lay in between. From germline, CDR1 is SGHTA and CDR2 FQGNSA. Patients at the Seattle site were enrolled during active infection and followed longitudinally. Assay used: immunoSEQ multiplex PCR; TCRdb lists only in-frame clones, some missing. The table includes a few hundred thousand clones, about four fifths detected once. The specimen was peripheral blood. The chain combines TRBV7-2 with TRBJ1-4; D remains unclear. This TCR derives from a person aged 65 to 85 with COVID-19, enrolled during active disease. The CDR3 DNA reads TGTGCCAGCAGCTTGGGCATGGGTGAAAAACTGTTTTTT. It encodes CASSLGMGEKLFF. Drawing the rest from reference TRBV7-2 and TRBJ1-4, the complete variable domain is GAGVSQSPSNKVTEKGKDVELRCDPISGHTALYWYRQSLGQGLEFLIYFQGNSAPDKSGLPSDRFSAERTGGSVSTLTIQRTQQEDSAVYLCASSLGMGEKLFFGSGTQLSVL.